The entry below describes one T cell receptor beta chain. This entry comes from a study of lymphopenia after photon versus proton radiotherapy. The assay was immunoSEQ multiplex PCR, and TCRdb's table has in-frame clones only and misses some. Here the sample spans tens of thousands of clones, about 83% being singletons. The V end was cut by 3 bases, the J end by 6 bases, with 14 bases between. Germline CDR1 and CDR2: GTSNPN and SVGIG (reference sequence). CDR3 length: 13 residues. The chain employs TRBV30 and TRBJ1-2, with a tentative D call TRBD1 (6 bases). Sequencing used peripheral blood, obtained from a patient treated with photon-based radiotherapy. This receptor was obtained from a man aged 45 to 65 with gastric cancer. This chain's CDR3 is CAWRAAQGHGYTF. DNA for the CDR3: TGTGCCTGGAGGGCCGCGCAGGGGCATGGCTACACCTTC.